These 7 T cell receptor beta chains originate from one sample sequenced in a study of regulatory T cells in long-lasting Graves disease. Time point given: persistent/refractory GD, antithyroid drugs over 5 years with positive TRAb. Construction of the TCR library relied on RNA isolated from PBMCs. CDR3-region Arm-PCR and iRepertoire HTBI primers produced the TCR beta libraries. One entry per CDR3 protein, called by TCRdb with MiXCR from the multiplex PCR reads. The sample carries 390,000 or so distinct CDR3 sequences, more than 20% recorded once. The source material was peripheral blood mononuclear cells (PBMCs), sampled when the disease was refractory, from a patient treated with antithyroid drugs. These TCRs come from a woman between 40 and 55 years old with Graves disease.

This clonotype came up many times. The chain carries TRBV20-1 and TRBJ1-2; D might be TRBD1 (5 bases). Germline V gene sequence: CDR1 DFQATT, CDR2 SNEGSKA (reference sequence). The CDR3 covers 14 residues. V was cut by 3 bases and J by 8 bases, with 19 bases left in between. CDR3 region: CSASLGPYENGYTF. The CDR3 nucleotides read TGCAGTGCTAGTTTGGGACCCTATGAGAACGGCTACACCTTC.

The chain couples TRBV5-1 to TRBJ1-1, with D uncertain. V was trimmed by 0 bases and J by 0 bases, leaving 9 bases between them. CDR1 SGHRS and CDR2 YFSETQ come from the germline V gene. The CDR3 covers 15 residues. The CDR3 coding sequence is TGCGCCAGCAGCTTGGGGTGGAAGATGAACACTGAAGCTTTCTTT. It is translated as CASSLGWKMNTEAFF.

V usage is TRBV20-1 and J usage is TRBJ1-5; 7 bases are a match to TRBD1. J gave up 3 bases and V 6 bases, and 11 bases lay outside the gene matches. Germline-derived CDR1 and CDR2 are DFQATT and SNEGSKA (reference sequence). The CDR3 runs to 15 residues. The CDR3 loop is CSAQTGTAINQPQHF. DNA of the CDR3: TGCAGTGCCCAAACCGGGACAGCGATCAATCAGCCCCAGCATTTT.

This clonotype was found many times. This chain connects TRBV28 to TRBJ1-4; D not certain. The CDR3 consists of 16 residues. Germline V gene lookup returns CDR1 MDHEN and CDR2 SYDVKM. The V end was cut by 2 bases, the J end by 1 base, with 11 bases between. CDR3 in DNA: TGTGCCAGCAGTTTAGGGTCAAGGAGAACTAATGAAAAACTGTTTTTT. This sequence encodes CASSLGSRRTNEKLFF.

The chain uses TRBV9 and TRBJ2-6; no clear D gene. Per germline, CDR1 SGDLS and CDR2 YYNGEE. V dropped 5 bases and J dropped 0 bases, with 9 bases sitting between them. This CDR3 has 15 residues. For the CDR3, the DNA is TGTGCCAGCAGTTGGCGGAACTCTGGGGCCAACGTCCTGACTTTC. Translating it yields CASSWRNSGANVLTF.

Only a few counts were recorded for this clonotype. This chain links TRBV20-1 with TRBJ2-7; 13 bases line up with TRBD2. This CDR3 comprises 15 residues. Germline CDR1 DFQATT, CDR2 SNEGSKA (reference sequence). Unmatched junction bases numbered 6, after V lost 2 bases and J lost 5 bases. In nucleotides, the CDR3 is TGCAGTGCTAGATCCGGGACTAGCGGGAAAAACGAGCAGTACTTC. It yields the protein CSARSGTSGKNEQYF.

The J gene is TRBJ2-5, the V gene TRBV29-1; 7 bases map to TRBD2. Germline V gives CDR1 SQVTM, CDR2 ANQGSEA. The CDR3 is 14 residues long. V gave up 3 bases and J gave up 3 bases; unmatched junction bases: 7. The CDR3 region is CSVEGGGGKETQYF. The CDR3 nucleotides are TGCAGCGTTGAGGGGGGGGGGGGAAAAGAGACCCAGTACTTC.